These 30 T cell receptor beta chains came from one sample sequenced in a study of OX40 agonist ivuxolimab in advanced cancers. Receptor amplification or capture employed the immunoSEQ multiplex PCR assay. This is the immuneACCESS table as TCRdb keeps it, with only in-frame sequences that have V and J called. A part of the clones is gone; compared with another copy, unresolved V genes explain less than half, and the rest is unexplained. Across this sample there are roughly 48,000 clones, with 87% seen only once. The ten largest account for about 9.4% of the sample. The input for sequencing was CD4+ or CD8+ T cells sorted from blood, taken in a trial of the OX40 agonist ivuxolimab. All receptors come from an adult with an advanced solid tumor such as melanoma, head and neck, liver or kidney cancer.

The table lists this clone with a few counts. The rearrangement uses TRBV18 and TRBJ1-1; D unresolved. The V end was cut by 0 bases, the J end by 1 base, with 6 bases between. Germline lookup yields CDR1 KGHSH and CDR2 LQKENI. The CDR3 covers 14 residues. The CDR3 region is CASSPPGSNTEAFF. The CDR3 DNA reads as TGTGCCAGCTCACCACCAGGTTCGAACACTGAAGCTTTCTTT.

In its sample, this clone was seen many times. This chain links TRBV6-5 with TRBJ1-1; D remains ambiguous. CDR3 length: 15 residues. Trimming shortened V by 0 bases and J by 3 bases, and 11 bases separated the two germline ends. Germline CDR1 reads MNHEY; CDR2 reads SVGAGI. The CDR3 region has the DNA TGTGCCAGCAGTTACTCGAAGACACTTTACACTGAAGCTTTCTTT. Translating it yields CASSYSKTLYTEAFF.

The genes are TRBV27 and TRBJ1-2; 11 nucleotides match TRBD1. Looked up from germline, CDR1 is MNHEY and CDR2 is SMNVEV (reference sequence). This CDR3 contains 12 residues. Trimming at V came to 6 bases and at J to 8 bases, leaving 2 bases not matched to a gene. CDR3 sequence: CASRDRGLGYTF. The CDR3 coding sequence is TGTGCCAGCAGGGACAGGGGGCTGGGCTACACCTTC.

The rearrangement uses TRBV27 and TRBJ1-2; 8 positions agree with TRBD1. Germline assignment: CDR1 MNHEY and CDR2 SMNVEV (reference sequence). Trimming removed 3 bases from V and 4 bases from J; junction bases left unmatched: 7. The CDR3 is 15 residues long. CDR3 sequence reads: CASSFHGQGFYGYTF. The CDR3 nucleotides read TGTGCCAGCAGTTTCCACGGACAGGGCTTCTATGGCTACACCTTC.

This CDR3 is CASSRDRGFSDEQFF. The CDR3 nucleotides are TGCGCCAGCAGCCGGGACAGGGGGTTTTCGGATGAGCAGTTCTTC. The rearrangement links TRBV4-3 to TRBJ2-1, with 11 positions matching TRBD1. CDR1 is LGHNA and CDR2 is YSLEER in the germline V gene. V lost 4 bases, J lost 8 bases, and 7 bases stayed unmatched. This CDR3 has 15 residues.

This CDR3 reads CASSLIGPPPLHF. The CDR3 DNA reads TGTGCCAGCAGCTTAATAGGGCCACCACCCCTCCACTTT. V is TRBV7-3 and J is TRBJ1-6; D uncertain. Germline CDR1 is SGHTA and CDR2 is FQGTGA. Trimming stripped 1 base from V and 11 bases from J, with 9 bases between. This CDR3 has 13 amino acids.

This sequence joins TRBV19 and TRBJ2-2; D unresolved. The V gene lost 8 bases and the J gene lost 10 bases, with 14 bases spanning the gap. The germline gives CDR1 LNHDA, CDR2 SQIVND (reference sequence). The CDR3 sequence is 12 residues long. The CDR3 DNA reads TGTGCCAGTCGTAATTGGGGTTTGGAGCTGTTTTTT. Its protein product is CASRNWGLELFF. The full variable domain, completed using reference TRBV19 and TRBJ2-2, is DGGITQSPKYLFRKEGQNVTLSCEQNLNHDAMYWYRQDPGQGLRLIYYSQIVNDFQKGDIAEGYSVSREKKESFPLTVTSAQKNPTAFYLCASRNWGLELFFGEGSRLTVL.

V is TRBV13 and J is TRBJ1-1; D not certain. This CDR3 has 12 residues. Per the germline V gene, CDR1 is PRHDT and CDR2 is FYEKMQ (reference sequence). Trimming pared 4 bases from V and 3 bases from J, leaving 6 bases between. CDR3 residues: CASSSLYTEAFF. In nucleotides, the CDR3 is TGTGCCAGCAGCTCCCTTTACACTGAAGCTTTCTTT. The variable domain in full, completed from reference TRBV13 and TRBJ1-1, reads AAGVIQSPRHLIKEKRETATLKCYPIPRHDTVYWYQQGPGQDPQFLISFYEKMQSDKGSIPDRFSAQQFSDYHSELNMSSLELGDSALYFCASSSLYTEAFFGQGTRLTVV.

The genes are TRBV9 and TRBJ2-1, with TRBD2 identical over 8 bases. This CDR3 spans 14 amino acids. V lost 0 bases to trimming and J lost 7 bases; unmatched junction nucleotides: 3. Per the germline V gene, CDR1 is SGDLS and CDR2 is YYNGEE. In DNA, the CDR3 is TGTGCCAGCAGCGTAGGAATAGCGGGGAATGAGCAGTTCTTC. It encodes CASSVGIAGNEQFF.

This chain joins TRBV19 and TRBJ2-2, with 7 positions matching TRBD2. V dropped 7 bases and J dropped 6; count of bases not matched to a gene: 8. The V gene's germline CDR1 is LNHDA and CDR2 SQIVND (reference sequence). This CDR3 spans 14 amino acids. CDR3 protein: CASTPSGGAGELFF. The CDR3 DNA sequence: TGTGCCAGTACTCCTTCGGGGGGAGCCGGGGAGCTGTTTTTT.

J is TRBJ2-5 and V is TRBV7-3; 11 bases are a match to TRBD2. The CDR3 is made up of 17 amino acids. CDR1 and CDR2 (germline): SGHTA, FQGTGA. The V segment lost 5 bases and the J segment 6 bases; nucleotides outside the gene matches: 14. CDR3 sequence reads: CASSPGPGLAEPKTQYF. CDR3 sequence (DNA): TGTGCCAGCAGCCCGGGACCGGGACTAGCGGAGCCAAAGACCCAGTACTTC.

The V and J genes are TRBV7-9 and TRBJ2-7; D not resolved. Between the trimmed V and J ends, which lost 4 bases and 5 bases, there was a span of 15 bases. Germline V lookup: CDR1 SEHNR, CDR2 FQNEAQ (reference sequence). The CDR3 is made up of 14 amino acids. CDR3: CASSSTPIQDEQYF. The CDR3 DNA reads as TGTGCCAGCAGCTCGACACCCATTCAGGACGAGCAGTACTTC.

The sample holds one count of this clone. The V call is TRBV6-5, the J call TRBJ2-1, with 14 bases matching TRBD2. The CDR3 sequence is 16 residues long. The germline V gene has CDR1 MNHEY and CDR2 SVGAGI. Trimming removed 0 bases from V and 6 bases from J; junction bases left unmatched: 1. CDR3 nucleotide sequence: TGTGCCAGCAGTTACTCCGGGACTAGCGGGAGCAATGAGCAGTTCTTC. Translation: CASSYSGTSGSNEQFF.

J is TRBJ1-1 and V is TRBV7-9, with 9 positions matching TRBD1. Per the germline V gene, CDR1 is SEHNR and CDR2 is FQNEAQ (reference sequence). V lost 4 bases, J lost 1 base, and 7 bases stayed unmatched. CDR3 length: 16 residues. Here the CDR3 DNA reads TGTGCCAGCAGCTCTACAGGGGGCGAAGGGAACACTGAAGCTTTCTTT. Protein sequence: CASSSTGGEGNTEAFF.

The genes are TRBV10-3 and TRBJ2-7, with TRBD2 matching over 11 bases. The CDR3 has 15 residues. The junction had 8 bases not matched to a gene; V was cut back by 10 bases and J by 0 bases. The germline V gene has CDR1 ENHRY and CDR2 SYGVKD. In DNA form, the CDR3 reads TGTGCCACCGAATCTACTAGCGGGAGCTCCTACGAGCAGTACTTC. It is translated as CATESTSGSSYEQYF.

The chain links TRBV4-3 to TRBJ2-5; weak D call: TRBD1 (5 bases). V lost 4 bases, J lost 7 bases, and 13 bases lay in between. Germline CDR1 and CDR2: LGHNA and YSLEER. This CDR3 is built from 13 residues. The CDR3 DNA is TGCGCCAGCAGCCGCCTCAGGGTCGGGACCCAGTACTTC. Amino acids: CASSRLRVGTQYF.

J is TRBJ1-5 and V is TRBV4-3; no firm D call. Germline V gene lookup returns CDR1 LGHNA and CDR2 YSLEER. V shed 0 bases and J shed 4 bases, with 10 bases lying between them. The CDR3 loop spans 15 amino acids. DNA for the CDR3: TGCGCCAGCAGCCAAGATTTCGGGGTAAATCAGCCCCAGCATTTT. It codes for CASSQDFGVNQPQHF.

The chain employs TRBV10-2 and TRBJ2-2, with 8 bases that match TRBD2. This CDR3 comprises 14 residues. V lost 8 bases, J lost 7 bases, and 9 bases stayed unmatched. The germline gives CDR1 WSHSY, CDR2 SAAADI. Written as DNA, the CDR3 is TGCGCCAGCGGGGGACTAGATCGGGTCGGGGAGCTGTTTTTT. Translating gives CASGGLDRVGELFF.

The gene calls are TRBV11-2 and TRBJ1-2, with unresolved D. The CDR3 has 16 residues. Trimming pared 2 bases from V and 8 bases from J, leaving 21 bases between. Germline V CDR1 and CDR2: SGHAT, FQNNGV. As DNA, the CDR3 is TGTGCCAGCAGCTTATCGGGGAGTACCGCGGAGCGGGGCTACACCTTC. It yields the protein CASSLSGSTAERGYTF.

This clone is a singleton in its sample. The V call is TRBV7-3, the J call TRBJ1-1; no reliable D call. The germline V and J ends were trimmed by 5 bases and 5 bases, with 9 bases remaining between them. Germline V lookup: CDR1 SGHTA, CDR2 FQGTGA. The CDR3 is 12 residues long. CDR3 nucleotides: TGTGCCAGCAGCCCCGACAATACTGAAGCTTTCTTT. Protein sequence: CASSPDNTEAFF.

The chain employs TRBV11-2 and TRBJ2-5; D unclear. From germline, CDR1 is SGHAT and CDR2 FQNNGV. The V gene lost 2 bases and the J gene lost 1 base, with 11 bases spanning the gap. The CDR3 is made up of 15 amino acids. The CDR3, as DNA: TGTGCCAGCAGCTTAAGGTACCACGTCCAAGAGACCCAGTACTTC. It specifies CASSLRYHVQETQYF.

This clone was picked up a small number of times. The chain joins TRBV29-1 to TRBJ1-3; D gene ambiguous. V shed 3 bases and J shed 1 base, with 7 bases lying between them. CDR3 length: 13 residues. Germline CDR1 SQVTM, CDR2 ANQGSEA. The CDR3 sequence: CSVDIGSGNTIYF. The CDR3 bases are TGCAGCGTTGATATAGGGTCTGGAAACACCATATATTTT.

This chain uses TRBV27 with TRBJ1-5, with 9 nucleotides matching TRBD1. With V trimmed by 6 bases and J by 1 base, 1 base remained unmatched. Germline lookup yields CDR1 MNHEY and CDR2 SMNVEV (reference sequence). There are 14 residues in the CDR3. CDR3 bases: TGTGCCAGCAGGGGACAGGGAAGCAATCAGCCCCAGCATTTT. Protein product: CASRGQGSNQPQHF.

This clone came up once. The identical CDR3 is also encoded by other nucleotide sequences in the sample. V usage is TRBV4-1 and J usage is TRBJ2-5; tentatively, D is TRBD2 (5 bases). Germline CDR1 and CDR2: MGHRA and YSYEKL. V gave up 1 base and J gave up 5 bases, with 11 bases separating them. CDR3 length: 14 amino acids. The CDR3 is CASSQVSGIETQYF. CDR3 coding DNA: TGCGCCAGCAGCCAAGTTTCGGGGATCGAGACCCAGTACTTC.

V usage is TRBV27 and J usage is TRBJ2-1, with 12 bases that match TRBD2. The CDR3 has 15 amino acids. CDR1 is MNHEY and CDR2 is SMNVEV in the germline V gene (reference sequence). With V trimmed by 6 bases and J by 9 bases, 9 bases remained unmatched. CDR3 in amino acids: CASSPLAGGPGEQFF. For the CDR3, the DNA is TGTGCCAGCAGCCCTCTAGCGGGAGGGCCTGGTGAGCAGTTCTTC.

The CDR3 coding sequence is TGTGCCAGCAGCCCACTGACTAGCGGGAGGGACAATGAGCAGTTCTTC. Amino acid sequence: CASSPLTSGRDNEQFF. The chain recombines TRBV14 with TRBJ2-1, with 14 positions matching TRBD2. J was trimmed by 5 bases and V by 4 bases; bases with no gene match: 4. The CDR3 spans 16 residues. Germline CDR1 is SGHDN and CDR2 is FVKESK.

This clone was seen a handful of times. The V call is TRBV28, the J call TRBJ1-1; D gene unclear. Germline V gene lookup returns CDR1 MDHEN and CDR2 SYDVKM. Trimming shortened V by 3 bases and J by 5 bases, and 4 bases separated the two germline ends. The CDR3 loop spans 11 amino acids. In nucleotides, the CDR3 is TGTGCCAGCAGTTTGGGGACTGAAGCTTTCTTT. Translation: CASSLGTEAFF. The complete variable domain, with remaining parts taken from reference TRBV28 and TRBJ1-1, reads DVKVTQSSRYLVKRTGEKVFLECVQDMDHENMFWYRQDPGLGLRLIYFSYDVKMKEKGDIPEGYSVSREKKERFSLILESASTNQTSMYLCASSLGTEAFFGQGTRLTVV.

V is TRBV9 and J is TRBJ1-1; D call uncertain. The germline V and J ends were trimmed by 5 bases and 7 bases, with 15 bases remaining between them. Germline V CDR1 and CDR2: SGDLS, YYNGEE. The CDR3 length is 13 residues. The CDR3 protein is CASSVGIEVEAFF. CDR3 in DNA: TGTGCCAGCAGTGTGGGTATCGAGGTTGAAGCTTTCTTT.

The chain joins TRBV9 to TRBJ1-5; 12 positions match TRBD1. There are 14 residues in the CDR3. V shed 5 bases, J shed 6 bases, and the junction held 3 bases outside the gene matches. Germline V CDR1 and CDR2: SGDLS, YYNGEE. This CDR3 is CASSGTGGGQPQHF. In DNA, the CDR3 is TGTGCCAGCAGTGGGACAGGGGGCGGTCAGCCCCAGCATTTT.

This clone was observed a single time. V gene TRBV9 combines with J gene TRBJ2-7, with D possibly matching TRBD2 (5 bases). The CDR3 runs to 13 residues. V was shortened by 1 base and J by 2 bases, with 7 bases between the two germline ends. The germline gives CDR1 SGDLS, CDR2 YYNGEE. The CDR3 loop reads CASSVSGAYEQYF. The CDR3 nucleotides are TGTGCCAGCAGCGTAAGCGGCGCCTACGAGCAGTACTTC.